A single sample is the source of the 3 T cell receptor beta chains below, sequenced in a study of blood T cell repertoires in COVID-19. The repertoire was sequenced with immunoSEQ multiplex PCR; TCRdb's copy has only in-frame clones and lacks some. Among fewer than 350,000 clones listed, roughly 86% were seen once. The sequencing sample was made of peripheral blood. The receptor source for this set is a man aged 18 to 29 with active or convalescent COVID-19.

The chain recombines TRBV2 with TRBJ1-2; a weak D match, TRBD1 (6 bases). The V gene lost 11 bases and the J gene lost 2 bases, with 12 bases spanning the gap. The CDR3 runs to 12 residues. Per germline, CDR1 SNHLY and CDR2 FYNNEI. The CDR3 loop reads CALIRGNYGYTF. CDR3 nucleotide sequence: TGTGCCCTCATCAGGGGAAACTATGGCTACACCTTC.

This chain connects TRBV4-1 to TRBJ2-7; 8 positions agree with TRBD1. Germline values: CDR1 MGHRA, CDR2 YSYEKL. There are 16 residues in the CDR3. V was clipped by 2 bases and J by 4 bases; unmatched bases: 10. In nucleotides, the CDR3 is TGCGCCAGCAGCCAACTGGGACAGGTTCCTTTGTACGAGCAGTACTTC. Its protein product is CASSQLGQVPLYEQYF.

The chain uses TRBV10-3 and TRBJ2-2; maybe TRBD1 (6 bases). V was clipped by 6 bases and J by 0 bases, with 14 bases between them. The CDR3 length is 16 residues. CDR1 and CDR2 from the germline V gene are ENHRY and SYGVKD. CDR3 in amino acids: CAIRRTVFANTGELFF. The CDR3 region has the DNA TGTGCCATCAGGAGGACAGTGTTCGCGAACACCGGGGAGCTGTTTTTT.